This T cell receptor beta chain was retrieved from a study of cytomegalovirus exposure and HLA in healthy donors. In germline, CDR1 is SGHRS, CDR2 YFSETQ. This CDR3 comprises 12 residues. Deletions cut 7 bases from V and 6 bases from J, with 13 bases between. Primers: 60 Vbeta forward and 13 Jbeta reverse. The data were produced by immunoSEQ multiplex PCR, yet TCRdb's version contains in-frame clones alone and is incomplete. The repertoire holds 110,000 or so clones, with under 85% as singletons. The origin of this receptor is a man aged 30 to 39 in good health and CMV-seronegative. The sample taken for sequencing was PBMCs. The rearrangement links TRBV5-1 to TRBJ1-2; D might be TRBD1 (5 bases). The CDR3: CASFREGDGYTF. The CDR3 DNA reads TGCGCCAGCTTCAGGGAGGGCGATGGCTACACCTTC.